These T cell receptor beta chains were read from a single sample in a study of blood T cell repertoires in COVID-19. Method: immunoSEQ multiplex PCR; TCRdb's copy keeps in-frame clones and lacks some. There are approximately 150,000 clones in the sample; roughly four fifths occur only once, and around 20% lies in the top ten. Material for sequencing was peripheral blood. Receptors originate from a woman aged 80 or over with acute or convalescent COVID-19. The CDR3 runs from the conserved cysteine through the conserved F or W. The D gene is left open where the match is weak. The size of a clone is reported for some rows only, either as once, few or many, or as a class for expanded clones.

j_call: TRBJ1-1; clone_size: .; v_call: TRBV21-1; d_call: .; cdr3_nt: TGTGCCAGCAGAAAGACTGCGAACACTGAAGCTTTCTTT; cdr3_aa: CASRKTANTEAFF
j_call: TRBJ2-7; clone_size: .; v_call: TRBV4-1; d_call: .; cdr3_nt: TGCGCCAGCAGCCAAGAGGGGAGCGGCGCGAGAGTCTACGAGCAGTACTTC; cdr3_aa: CASSQEGSGARVYEQYF
j_call: TRBJ1-1; clone_size: once; v_call: TRBV6-2/TRBV6-3; d_call: TRBD1; cdr3_nt: TGTGCCAGCAGTGAGGACAGGGCCCTGAACACTGAAGCTTTCTTT; cdr3_aa: CASSEDRALNTEAFF
j_call: TRBJ1-6; clone_size: many; v_call: TRBV28; d_call: .; cdr3_nt: TGTGCCAGCAAAGGAGGTATTGGATCACCCCTCCACTTT; cdr3_aa: CASKGGIGSPLHF
j_call: TRBJ2-1; clone_size: .; v_call: TRBV10-3; d_call: .; cdr3_nt: TGTGCCATCAGTGAAGGGGGGGGTCCAAATGAGCAGTTCTTC; cdr3_aa: CAISEGGGPNEQFF
j_call: TRBJ2-4; clone_size: .; v_call: TRBV4-3; d_call: TRBD1; cdr3_nt: TGCGCCAGCAGCCAAACAGGGGAAAACATTCAGTACTTC; cdr3_aa: CASSQTGENIQYF
j_call: TRBJ1-2; clone_size: once; v_call: TRBV12-3/TRBV12-4; d_call: .; cdr3_nt: TGTGCCAGCAGTTTGGCTTGGAACTATGGCTACACCTTC; cdr3_aa: CASSLAWNYGYTF
j_call: TRBJ2-1; clone_size: .; v_call: TRBV7-9; d_call: TRBD2; cdr3_nt: TGTGCCGGAGGGGACTACCCGAATGAGCAGTTCTTC; cdr3_aa: CAGGDYPNEQFF
j_call: TRBJ1-6; clone_size: .; v_call: TRBV6-5; d_call: .; cdr3_nt: TGTGCCAGCAGTTACGAGGGAACCTTTAATTCACCCCTCCACTTT; cdr3_aa: CASSYEGTFNSPLHF
j_call: TRBJ1-6; clone_size: .; v_call: TRBV2; d_call: TRBD1; cdr3_nt: TGTGCCAGCAGCAAAACAGGGGTGCGGTCACCCCTCCACTTT; cdr3_aa: CASSKTGVRSPLHF
j_call: TRBJ2-3; clone_size: .; v_call: TRBV7-9; d_call: .; cdr3_nt: TGTGCCAGCAGCCCTAGCACAGATACGCAGTATTTT; cdr3_aa: CASSPSTDTQYF
j_call: TRBJ2-2; clone_size: .; v_call: TRBV28; d_call: TRBD1; cdr3_nt: TGTGCCAGCAGTCCTGCCGGCGGGACAGGGGTCGAAACCGGGGAGCTGTTTTTT; cdr3_aa: CASSPAGGTGVETGELFF
j_call: TRBJ1-6; clone_size: .; v_call: TRBV7-8; d_call: .; cdr3_nt: TGTGCCAGCAGCTTAACAAGCTCCTATAATTCACCCCTCCACTTT; cdr3_aa: CASSLTSSYNSPLHF
j_call: TRBJ1-3; clone_size: .; v_call: TRBV9; d_call: .; cdr3_nt: TGTGCCAGCAGCGTTGCGACAGGCCGGATCTCTGGAAACACCATATATTTT; cdr3_aa: CASSVATGRISGNTIYF
j_call: TRBJ1-1; clone_size: .; v_call: TRBV27; d_call: .; cdr3_nt: TGTGCCAGCATGACTACAGGGAGCACTGAAGCTTTCTTT; cdr3_aa: CASMTTGSTEAFF
j_call: TRBJ2-5; clone_size: few; v_call: TRBV28; d_call: TRBD2; cdr3_nt: TGTGCCAGCAGTTACCTAGCGGGAGGGAGAGAGACCCAGTACTTC; cdr3_aa: CASSYLAGGRETQYF
j_call: TRBJ2-3; clone_size: few; v_call: TRBV14; d_call: TRBD2; cdr3_nt: TGTGCCAGCAGCCGACTAGCGGGTACCACAGATACGCAGTATTTT; cdr3_aa: CASSRLAGTTDTQYF
j_call: TRBJ2-5; clone_size: .; v_call: TRBV5-1; d_call: TRBD1; cdr3_nt: TGCGCCAGCAGCTTGTTAGGGACAGGGGGAGAGACCCAGTACTTC; cdr3_aa: CASSLLGTGGETQYF
j_call: TRBJ2-5; clone_size: .; v_call: TRBV5-4; d_call: TRBD1; cdr3_nt: TGTGCCAGCAGCCCTCAGGGGGCGGTGCAAGAGACCCAGTACTTC; cdr3_aa: CASSPQGAVQETQYF
j_call: TRBJ1-5; clone_size: .; v_call: TRBV28; d_call: .; cdr3_nt: TGTGCCACCTATGGGAGGGATCAGCAGCCCCAGCATTTT; cdr3_aa: CATYGRDQQPQHF